The source of this TCR beta chain is a study of identical twins. This clonotype has just a few counts. With 1 base removed from V and 3 bases from J, the gap between germline ends came to 18 bases. Germline CDR1 and CDR2: KGHDR and SFDVKD. This CDR3 has 18 residues. From the 5' RACE reads, TCRdb called clonotypes with MiXCR, one entry per CDR3 protein. The sample carries around 250,000 distinct CDR3 sequences, around 6.6% recorded once. This sample also appeared in a second study, on yellow fever vaccine responses in identical twins.

Sequencing used memory (CD45RO+) T cells sorted from blood. This sequence was found in a woman younger than 30 in good health. The J gene is TRBJ2-1, the V gene TRBV24-1; no clear D gene. This chain's CDR3 is CATSDFPGAQGVYNEQFF. In DNA form, the CDR3 reads TGTGCCACCAGTGATTTTCCTGGAGCCCAAGGAGTCTACAATGAGCAGTTCTTC.